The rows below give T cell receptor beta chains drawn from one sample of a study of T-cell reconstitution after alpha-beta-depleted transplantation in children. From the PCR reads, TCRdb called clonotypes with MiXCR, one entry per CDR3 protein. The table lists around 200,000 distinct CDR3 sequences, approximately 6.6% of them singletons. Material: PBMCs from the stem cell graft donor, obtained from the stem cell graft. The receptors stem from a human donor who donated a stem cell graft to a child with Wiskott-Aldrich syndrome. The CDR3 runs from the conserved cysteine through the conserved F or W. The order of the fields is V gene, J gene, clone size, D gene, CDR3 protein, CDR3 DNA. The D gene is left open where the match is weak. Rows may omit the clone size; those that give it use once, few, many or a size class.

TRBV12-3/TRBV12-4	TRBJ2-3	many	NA	CASRFGDTQYF	TGTGCCAGCAGGTTTGGAGATACGCAGTATTTT
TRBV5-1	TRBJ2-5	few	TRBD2	CASSPGGGFQETQYF	TGCGCCAGCAGCCCTGGCGGGGGGTTTCAAGAGACCCAGTACTTC
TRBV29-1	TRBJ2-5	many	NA	CSVQGRTQETQYF	TGCAGCGTTCAAGGACGGACACAAGAGACCCAGTACTTC
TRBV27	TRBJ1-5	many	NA	CASGGTHQPQHF	TGTGCCAGCGGGGGTACCCATCAGCCCCAGCATTTT
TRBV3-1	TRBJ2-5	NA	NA	CACRRKMWTAETQYF	TGTGCCTGCAGGCGGAAGATGTGGACAGCAGAGACCCAGTACTTC
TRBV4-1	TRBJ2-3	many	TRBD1	CASSQDFQGAADTQYF	TGCGCCAGCAGCCAAGATTTCCAGGGGGCTGCAGATACGCAGTATTTT
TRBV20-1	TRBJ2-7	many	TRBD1	CSARAGTAFSYEQYF	TGCAGTGCTAGAGCCGGGACAGCCTTCTCCTACGAGCAGTACTTC
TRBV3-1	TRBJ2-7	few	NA	CASSTAVGEQYF	TGTGCCAGCAGCACGGCTGTCGGCGAGCAGTACTTC
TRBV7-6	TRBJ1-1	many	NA	CASSPLRQMAEAFF	TGTGCCAGCAGCCCATTGAGGCAGATGGCTGAAGCTTTCTTT
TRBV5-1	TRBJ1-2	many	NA	CASSLEQAGYTF	TGCGCCAGCAGCTTGGAACAGGCTGGCTACACCTTC
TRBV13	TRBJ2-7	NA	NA	CASSLDGSVQYF	TGTGCCAGCAGCTTAGACGGGAGTGTGCAGTACTTC
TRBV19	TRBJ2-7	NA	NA	CASSLMNGARDEQYF	TGTGCCAGTAGTCTCATGAACGGTGCACGGGACGAGCAGTACTTC
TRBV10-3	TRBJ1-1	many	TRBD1	CAISANTGQAKNTEAFF	TGTGCCATCAGTGCTAATACTGGACAGGCCAAGAACACTGAAGCTTTCTTT
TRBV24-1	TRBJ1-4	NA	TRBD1	CATSEAGQGQWANEKLFF	TGTGCCACCAGTGAAGCGGGACAGGGGCAATGGGCTAATGAAAAACTGTTTTTT
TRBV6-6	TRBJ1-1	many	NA	CAGQGPNTEAFF	TGTGCCGGGCAGGGGCCGAACACTGAAGCTTTCTTT
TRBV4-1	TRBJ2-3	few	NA	CASSQDYRGHSTDTQYF	TGCGCCAGCAGCCAAGATTACCGTGGCCACTCCACAGATACGCAGTATTTT
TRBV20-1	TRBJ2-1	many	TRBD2	CSARDHFLRTSDYNEQFF	TGCAGTGCTAGAGATCACTTTTTACGGACTAGCGACTACAATGAGCAGTTCTTC
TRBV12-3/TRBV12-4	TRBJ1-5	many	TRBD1	CATSDRDNQPQHF	TGTGCCACCTCGGACAGGGACAATCAGCCCCAGCATTTT
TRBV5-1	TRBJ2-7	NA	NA	CASSSSGEIYEQYF	TGCGCCAGCAGCTCCTCTGGGGAAATCTACGAGCAGTACTTC
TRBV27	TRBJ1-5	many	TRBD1	CASSPGDSSNQPQHF	TGTGCCAGCAGTCCTGGGGACAGTAGCAATCAGCCCCAGCATTTT
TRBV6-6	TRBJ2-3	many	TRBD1	CASNSPGGPDTQYF	TGTGCCAGCAACAGCCCAGGGGGTCCAGATACGCAGTATTTT
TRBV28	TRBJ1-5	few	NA	CASSNLRGNQPQHF	TGTGCCAGCAGTAACCTAAGAGGCAATCAGCCCCAGCATTTT
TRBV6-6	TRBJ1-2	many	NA	CASSRQTNYGYTF	TGTGCCAGCAGTCGACAGACAAACTATGGCTACACCTTC
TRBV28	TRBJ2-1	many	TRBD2	CASSPPASGRNEQFF	TGTGCCAGCAGTCCCCCGGCTAGCGGGAGGAATGAGCAGTTCTTC
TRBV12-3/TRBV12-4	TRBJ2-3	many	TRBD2	CASSFPGLAGTDTQYF	TGTGCCAGCAGTTTTCCTGGACTAGCTGGCACAGATACGCAGTATTTT
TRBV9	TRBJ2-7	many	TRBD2	CASSMTSGSAEQYF	TGTGCCAGCAGCATGACTAGCGGGAGTGCCGAGCAGTACTTC
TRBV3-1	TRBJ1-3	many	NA	CASRFTSGNTIYF	TGTGCCAGCAGGTTCACCTCTGGAAACACCATATATTTT
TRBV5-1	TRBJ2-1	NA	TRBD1	CASRTGTGGNEQFF	TGCGCCAGCAGAACCGGGACAGGGGGCAATGAGCAGTTCTTC
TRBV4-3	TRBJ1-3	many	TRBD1	CASSPGGFSGNTIYF	TGCGCCAGCAGCCCAGGGGGTTTCTCTGGAAACACCATATATTTT
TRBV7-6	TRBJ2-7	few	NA	CASSLGGTGGSGSYEQYF	TGTGCCAGCAGCTTAGGCGGGACCGGCGGATCGGGGTCCTACGAGCAGTACTTC
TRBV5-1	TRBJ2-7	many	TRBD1	CASSSGGAGGFSYEQYF	TGCGCCAGCAGCTCCGGTGGGGCAGGGGGATTCTCCTACGAGCAGTACTTC
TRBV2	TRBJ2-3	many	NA	CASSLGQGRTDTQYF	TGTGCCAGCAGTCTGGGGCAGGGTAGAACAGATACGCAGTATTTT
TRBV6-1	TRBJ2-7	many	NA	CASTRGVAYEQYF	TGTGCCAGCACCCGCGGGGTGGCCTACGAGCAGTACTTC
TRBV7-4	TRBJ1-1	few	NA	CASSLGLFPHLPGTEAFF	TGTGCCAGCAGCTTAGGACTCTTTCCCCACTTACCCGGGACTGAAGCTTTCTTT
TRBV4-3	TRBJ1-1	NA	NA	CASSQGMAVVATEAFF	TGCGCCAGCAGCCAAGGTATGGCGGTCGTCGCCACTGAAGCTTTCTTT
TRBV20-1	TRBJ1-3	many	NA	CSADDTSSGNTIYF	TGCAGTGCGGACGACACTAGCTCTGGAAACACCATATATTTT
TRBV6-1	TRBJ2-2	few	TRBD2	CASSAGLAGGSNTGELFF	TGTGCCAGCAGTGCGGGACTAGCGGGGGGCTCGAACACCGGGGAGCTGTTTTTT
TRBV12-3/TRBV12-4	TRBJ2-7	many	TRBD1	CASSYRGQPYEQYF	TGTGCCAGCAGCTACAGGGGGCAACCCTACGAGCAGTACTTC
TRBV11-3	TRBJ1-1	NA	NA	CASSLVLGLNTEAFF	TGTGCCAGCAGCTTAGTCCTGGGGTTGAACACTGAAGCTTTCTTT
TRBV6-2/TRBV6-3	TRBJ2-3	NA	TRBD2	CASSSPRKTSARTDTQYF	TGTGCCAGCAGTTCCCCGAGAAAGACTAGCGCACGCACAGATACGCAGTATTTT
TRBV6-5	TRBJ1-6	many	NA	CASTSRTGFNSPLHF	TGTGCCAGCACTTCCCGGACCGGTTTTAATTCACCCCTCCACTTT
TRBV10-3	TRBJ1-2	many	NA	CAISERAAGNGYTF	TGTGCCATCAGTGAGAGGGCGGCTGGTAATGGCTACACCTTC
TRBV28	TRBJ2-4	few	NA	CASSFRKNIQYF	TGTGCCAGCAGTTTCCGTAAAAACATTCAGTACTTC
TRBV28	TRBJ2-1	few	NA	CASSSPRRKTKSDEQFF	TGTGCCAGCAGTTCCCCAAGGAGGAAGACGAAGAGCGATGAGCAGTTCTTC
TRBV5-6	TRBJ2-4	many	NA	CASSSGPLVGIQYF	TGTGCCAGCAGCTCTGGTCCCCTGGTCGGCATTCAGTACTTC
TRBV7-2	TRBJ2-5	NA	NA	CASSPRAAGTQYF	TGTGCCAGCAGCCCGCGGGCCGCAGGGACCCAGTACTTC
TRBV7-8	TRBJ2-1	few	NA	CASSFLGGPPYNEQFF	TGTGCCAGCAGCTTTCTCGGAGGACCCCCTTACAATGAGCAGTTCTTC
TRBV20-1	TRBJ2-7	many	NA	CSALSRSSEQYF	TGCAGTGCTCTTAGCAGGAGTAGCGAGCAGTACTTC